The next 29 T cell receptor beta chains were all read from a single sample in a study of blood T cells in healthy people across ages. Through a sample-barcoded 5' primer and a J-beta primer mix, a second PCR was run for about 6 to 12 cycles. TCRdb processed the 5' RACE reads anew with MiXCR; each CDR3 protein has one entry. The sample has roughly 730,000 distinct CDR3 sequences; 45% to 70% are singletons. Sequencing was performed on blood. These receptors all stem from a man between 40 and 49 years old in good health.

The chain joins TRBV28 to TRBJ2-2, with 7 bases matching TRBD2. The V segment lost 3 bases and the J segment 6 bases; nucleotides outside the gene matches: 7. Germline CDR1 reads MDHEN; CDR2 reads SYDVKM. This CDR3 is built from 15 residues. The CDR3 DNA follows: TGTGCCAGCAGTTTGCGGGCGGGAGAACCCGGGGAGCTGTTTTTT. It is translated as CASSLRAGEPGELFF.

This rearrangement joins TRBV27 to TRBJ1-5; no firm D call. This CDR3 comprises 13 residues. Germline V lookup: CDR1 MNHEY, CDR2 SMNVEV (reference sequence). The V and J ends lost 11 bases and 1 base respectively, with 12 bases between them. The CDR3 bases are TGTGCCGTCGGGGAGAGGAGCAATCAGCCCCAGCATTTT. Amino acid sequence: CAVGERSNQPQHF.

The chain couples TRBV7-9 to TRBJ2-3; D may correspond to TRBD1 or TRBD2 (5 bases each). The length of the CDR3 is 15 residues. Germline V CDR1 and CDR2: SEHNR, FQNEAQ (reference sequence). V was cut by 3 bases and J by 3 bases, with 13 bases left in between. Here the CDR3 DNA reads TGTGCCAGCAGCTTGGCAACAGGACTTACAGATACGCAGTATTTT. Translation: CASSLATGLTDTQYF.

V gene TRBV7-2 combines with J gene TRBJ2-3, with a tentative D call TRBD1 (6 bases). There are 14 residues in the CDR3. Germline lookup yields CDR1 SGHTA and CDR2 FQGNSA. Trimming cost V 6 bases and J 2 bases, with 12 bases left between them. The CDR3 spells CASSRQAPTDTQYF. For the CDR3, the DNA is TGTGCCAGCAGTCGACAGGCCCCCACAGATACGCAGTATTTT.

This clonotype was seen just once. V is TRBV6-2 or TRBV6-3 and J is TRBJ2-1, with D unresolved. The germline CDR1 and CDR2 sequences are MNHEY and SVGEGT. Trimming took off 2 bases at V and 9 bases at J, with 8 bases between the two ends. The CDR3 consists of 12 residues. Written as DNA, the CDR3 is TGTGCCAGCAGTTACGGGCCCCGTGAGCAGTTCTTC. Translated, it gives CASSYGPREQFF.

The V and J genes are TRBV6-2 or TRBV6-3 and TRBJ2-1; possibly TRBD1 for D (6 bases). The CDR3 consists of 17 residues. CDR1 and CDR2 from the germline V gene are MNHEY and SVGEGT. V was pared by 6 bases and J by 1 base, with 19 bases between. The CDR3 region is CASSSPRTAISYNEQFF. CDR3 bases: TGTGCCAGCAGCTCCCCGAGGACAGCCATATCCTACAATGAGCAGTTCTTC.

This clonotype was counted once. The chain uses TRBV29-1 and TRBJ2-5, with a possible D match to TRBD2 (6 bases). Germline V gene data show CDR1 as SQVTM and CDR2 as ANQGSEA. The CDR3 length is 14 residues. Trimming removed 0 bases at V and 4 bases at J, with 12 bases between. CDR3: CSVEEGRRGETQYF. Here the CDR3 DNA reads TGCAGCGTTGAAGAGGGAAGGCGGGGAGAGACCCAGTACTTC.

The V and J genes are TRBV20-1 and TRBJ2-5, with TRBD2 matching 7 bases. The CDR3 is 16 amino acids. Germline V lookup: CDR1 DFQATT, CDR2 SNEGSKA (reference sequence). Losses at the gene ends were 3 bases for V and 0 bases for J; bases not matched to a gene: 10. CDR3 residues: CSASQKGRGYQETQYF. The CDR3 DNA sequence: TGCAGTGCTAGCCAAAAGGGGAGGGGATACCAAGAGACCCAGTACTTC.

The chain uses TRBV5-1 and TRBJ2-5; the D gene is possibly TRBD1 (6 bases). This CDR3 is built from 13 residues. The germline gives CDR1 SGHRS, CDR2 YFSETQ. V was cut by 0 bases and J by 5 bases, with 8 bases left in between. The CDR3 sequence: CASSLEGEETQYF. CDR3 DNA: TGCGCCAGCAGCTTGGAGGGGGAGGAGACCCAGTACTTC.

The chain joins TRBV27 to TRBJ2-1; 7 nucleotides agree with TRBD2. V lost 0 bases, J lost 7 bases, and 9 bases stayed unmatched. This CDR3 has 16 residues. CDR1 and CDR2 (germline): MNHEY, SMNVEV (reference sequence). Here the CDR3 reads CASSLSAGVSGNEQFF. CDR3 coding DNA: TGTGCCAGCAGTTTATCGGCGGGAGTTTCAGGGAATGAGCAGTTCTTC.

The CDR3 reads CSVTPTGRSPNYGYTF. The CDR3, as DNA: TGCAGCGTAACTCCAACGGGGAGGTCCCCTAACTATGGCTACACCTTC. V is TRBV29-1 and J is TRBJ1-2; no definite D call. The germline gives CDR1 SQVTM, CDR2 ANQGSEA. The CDR3 totals 16 residues. Trimming left V 6 bases short and J 0 bases short, with 20 bases between. The full variable domain, completed using reference TRBV29-1 and TRBJ1-2, is SAVISQKPSRDICQRGTSLTIQCQVDSQVTMMFWYRQQPGQSLTLIATANQGSEATYESGFVIDKFPISRPNLTFSTLTVSNMSPEDSSIYLCSVTPTGRSPNYGYTFGSGTRLTVV.

In its sample, this clonotype was seen a few times. This rearrangement joins TRBV20-1 to TRBJ2-5; D is tentatively TRBD1 or TRBD2 (6 bases each). Germline-derived CDR1 and CDR2 are DFQATT and SNEGSKA (reference sequence). The V end lost 5 bases, the J end lost 0 bases, and 25 bases lay between the germline ends. CDR3 length: 18 residues. CDR3 sequence (DNA): TGCAGTGCTGGAACCGGGACAATCACGGGGGCAAACCAAGAGACCCAGTACTTC. Translated, it gives CSAGTGTITGANQETQYF.

The chain carries TRBV29-1 and TRBJ2-7; tentatively, D is TRBD1 (5 bases). Germline-derived CDR1 and CDR2 are SQVTM and ANQGSEA. V lost 3 bases and J lost 1, with 16 bases in between. The CDR3 contains 15 residues. The CDR3 region is CSVELRQGESYEQYF. CDR3 coding DNA: TGCAGCGTTGAGTTACGGCAGGGTGAATCCTACGAGCAGTACTTC.

This clonotype has ten or more counts. This chain links TRBV15 with TRBJ1-1, with D unclear. This CDR3 has 18 amino acids. The germline gives CDR1 LNHNV, CDR2 YYDKDF (reference sequence). V was shortened by 4 bases and J by 5 bases, with 26 bases between the two germline ends. The CDR3 reads CATSNSVGSLLSGTEAFF. Here the CDR3 DNA reads TGTGCCACCAGCAATTCGGTGGGCTCCCTACTCAGTGGGACTGAAGCTTTCTTT.

This clonotype has more than one count but fewer than ten. The V and J genes are TRBV12-3 or TRBV12-4 and TRBJ2-5, with 10 bases lining up with TRBD1. The CDR3 has 15 residues. V lost 6 bases and J lost 5; bases outside the gene matches: 9. This chain's CDR3 is CASSPKTGGFETQYF. CDR3 DNA: TGTGCCAGCAGCCCAAAGACAGGGGGCTTCGAGACCCAGTACTTC.

This clonotype has more than one count but fewer than ten. The V call is TRBV6-5, the J call TRBJ2-5, with TRBD2 matching 9 bases. Per the germline V gene, CDR1 is MNHEY and CDR2 is SVGAGI. The V and J ends lost 9 bases and 5 bases, in that order; junction bases with no gene match: 13. The CDR3 totals 15 residues. In DNA form, the CDR3 reads TGTGCCAGACTAATAGCGGGGGCGATGGGGGAGACCCAGTACTTC. Protein product: CARLIAGAMGETQYF.

This clonotype appeared a few times. This rearrangement joins TRBV27 to TRBJ2-4; tentative D call: TRBD2 (6 bases). The CDR3 is made up of 15 amino acids. Per the germline V gene, CDR1 is MNHEY and CDR2 is SMNVEV (reference sequence). V lost 1 base, J lost 1 base, and 8 bases lay in between. CDR3 nucleotides: TGTGCCAGCAGTTTATATGGGGGGGCCAAAAACATTCAGTACTTC. Protein: CASSLYGGAKNIQYF.

This rearrangement joins TRBV28 to TRBJ2-4, with D perhaps matching TRBD2 (7 bases). The J call may be in error: the DNA end matches TRBJ2-7 better. CDR3 length: 15 residues. Germline V gene data show CDR1 as MDHEN and CDR2 as SYDVKM. CDR3 protein: CASSSWTRGGHEQYF. CDR3 nucleotide sequence: TGTGCCAGCAGTTCTTGGACGAGGGGGGGTCACGAGCAGTACTTC.

This chain connects TRBV15 to TRBJ2-1; TRBD1 agrees at 8 bases. Unmatched junction bases numbered 9, after V lost 0 bases and J lost 8 bases. The CDR3 totals 16 residues. CDR1 LNHNV and CDR2 YYDKDF come from the germline V gene (reference sequence). CDR3 in DNA: TGTGCCACCAGCAGAGATGCTGGACAGGGTATCGATGAGCAGTTCTTC. This translates into CATSRDAGQGIDEQFF.

This clonotype has a handful of counts. This rearrangement joins TRBV7-2 to TRBJ1-2, with D maybe TRBD1 (6 bases). Trimming left V 5 bases short and J 6 bases short, with 28 bases between. Germline CDR1 SGHTA, CDR2 FQGNSA. This CDR3 region has 18 residues. The CDR3 loop is CASSPSLGFTVKGDGYTF. CDR3 sequence (DNA): TGTGCCAGCAGCCCGAGCTTAGGGTTCACAGTCAAGGGGGATGGCTACACCTTC.

This clonotype was recorded a few times. The chain is built from TRBV5-1 and TRBJ2-5; 7 bases are shared with TRBD1. The CDR3 totals 15 residues. Losses at the gene ends were 2 bases for V and 4 bases for J; bases not matched to a gene: 8. Germline loops: CDR1 SGHRS, CDR2 YFSETQ. The CDR3 bases are TGCGCCAGCAGCTTAGATGCGACAGGGAGAGAGACCCAGTACTTC. Protein sequence: CASSLDATGRETQYF.

The rearrangement uses TRBV20-1 and TRBJ2-7; 12 bases line up with TRBD2. The end of the DNA aligns better with TRBJ2-5, so the J call may be wrong. The V gene's germline CDR1 is DFQATT and CDR2 SNEGSKA (reference sequence). There are 14 residues in the CDR3. The CDR3 region has the DNA TGCAGTGCTAGAAGACTAGCGGGGGAAGGGACCCAGTACTTC. Translation: CSARRLAGEGTQYF.

The chain employs TRBV28 and TRBJ1-2; no reliable D call. In germline, CDR1 is MDHEN, CDR2 SYDVKM. The V end was cut by 4 bases, the J end by 10 bases, with 19 bases between. The CDR3 spans 14 residues. The CDR3, as DNA: TGTGCCAGCAGTTCCCTCGACCAGGATTCGCACTACACCTTC. The encoded protein is CASSSLDQDSHYTF.

The V call is TRBV3-1, the J call TRBJ2-1, with D uncertain. This CDR3 spans 15 amino acids. Trimming left V 3 bases short and J 5 bases short, with 14 bases between. The V gene's germline CDR1 is LGHDT and CDR2 YNNKEL (reference sequence). CDR3 amino acids: CASSQDFGEHNEQFF. Written as DNA, the CDR3 is TGTGCCAGCAGCCAGGATTTTGGGGAACACAATGAGCAGTTCTTC.

There are many counts of this clonotype. V usage is TRBV20-1 and J usage is TRBJ2-1, with D maybe TRBD2 (6 bases). V was pared by 3 bases and J by 3 bases, with 18 bases between. This CDR3 spans 16 amino acids. Germline V gene data show CDR1 as DFQATT and CDR2 as SNEGSKA (reference sequence). This chain's CDR3 is CSASGRVGGLYNEQFF. The DNA of the CDR3 is TGCAGTGCTAGTGGAAGGGTGGGAGGACTCTACAATGAGCAGTTCTTC.

Points on this clonotype: The junction does not match germline at one end; this may be a read error. The chain has TRBV6-6 and TRBJ2-4; TRBD2 matches at 7 bases. Germline assignment: CDR1 MNHNY and CDR2 SVGAGI (reference sequence). This CDR3 contains 15 residues. DNA of the CDR3: TGTGCCGGCAGTAAACCAGCGGGGTACCGGGGCATTCAGTACTTC. It codes for CAGSKPAGYRGIQYF.

This chain joins TRBV7-2 and TRBJ2-7; tentatively, D is TRBD1 (6 bases). Germline V gene lookup returns CDR1 SGHTA and CDR2 FQGNSA. The CDR3 is 15 residues long. Trimming removed 3 bases at V and 3 bases at J, with 15 bases between. The CDR3 protein is CASSFQGPPSYEQYF. The CDR3 DNA is TGTGCCAGCAGCTTTCAGGGGCCTCCGAGCTACGAGCAGTACTTC.

The genes are TRBV7-2 and TRBJ2-3; 13 bases match TRBD2. With V trimmed by 5 bases and J by 6 bases, 8 bases remained unmatched. The CDR3 length is 16 residues. Germline assignment: CDR1 SGHTA and CDR2 FQGNSA. As DNA, the CDR3 is TGTGCCAGCAGCGTTGGACTAGCGGGAGACGCGGATACGCAGTATTTT. The encoded protein is CASSVGLAGDADTQYF. Filled out from reference TRBV7-2 and TRBJ2-3, the complete variable domain reads GAGVSQSPSNKVTEKGKDVELRCDPISGHTALYWYRQSLGQGLEFLIYFQGNSAPDKSGLPSDRFSAERTGGSVSTLTIQRTQQEDSAVYLCASSVGLAGDADTQYFGPGTRLTVL.

The chain employs TRBV28 and TRBJ2-5, with 9 positions matching TRBD1. The CDR3 covers 15 residues. Germline assignment: CDR1 MDHEN and CDR2 SYDVKM. The J segment lost 11 bases and the V segment lost 5 bases, leaving 15 bases of the junction unmatched. Written as DNA, the CDR3 is TGTGCCAGCAGTCTACCGGGACAGGGAATTGTCAAGCAGTACTTC. Its translation: CASSLPGQGIVKQYF. The full variable domain, completed using reference TRBV28 and TRBJ2-5, is DVKVTQSSRYLVKRTGEKVFLECVQDMDHENMFWYRQDPGLGLRLIYFSYDVKMKEKGDIPEGYSVSREKKERFSLILESASTNQTSMYLCASSLPGQGIVKQYFGPGTRLLVL.